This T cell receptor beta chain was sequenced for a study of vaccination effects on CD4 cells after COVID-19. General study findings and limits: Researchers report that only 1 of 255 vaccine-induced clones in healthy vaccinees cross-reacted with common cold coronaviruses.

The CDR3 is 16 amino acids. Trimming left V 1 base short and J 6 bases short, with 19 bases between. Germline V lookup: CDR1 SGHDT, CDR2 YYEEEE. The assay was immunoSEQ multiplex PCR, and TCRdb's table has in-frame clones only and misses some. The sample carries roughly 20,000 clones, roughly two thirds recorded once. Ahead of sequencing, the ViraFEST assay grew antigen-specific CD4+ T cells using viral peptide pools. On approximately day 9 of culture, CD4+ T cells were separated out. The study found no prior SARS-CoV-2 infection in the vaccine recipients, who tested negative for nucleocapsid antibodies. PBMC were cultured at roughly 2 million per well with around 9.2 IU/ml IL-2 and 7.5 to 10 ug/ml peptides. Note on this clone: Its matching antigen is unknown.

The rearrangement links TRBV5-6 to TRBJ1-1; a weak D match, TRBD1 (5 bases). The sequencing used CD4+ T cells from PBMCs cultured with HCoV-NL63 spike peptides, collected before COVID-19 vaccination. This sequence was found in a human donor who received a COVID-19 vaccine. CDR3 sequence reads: CASSLRPYGGPAEAFF. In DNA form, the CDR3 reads TGTGCCAGCAGCTTGCGACCATACGGGGGTCCGGCTGAAGCTTTCTTT.